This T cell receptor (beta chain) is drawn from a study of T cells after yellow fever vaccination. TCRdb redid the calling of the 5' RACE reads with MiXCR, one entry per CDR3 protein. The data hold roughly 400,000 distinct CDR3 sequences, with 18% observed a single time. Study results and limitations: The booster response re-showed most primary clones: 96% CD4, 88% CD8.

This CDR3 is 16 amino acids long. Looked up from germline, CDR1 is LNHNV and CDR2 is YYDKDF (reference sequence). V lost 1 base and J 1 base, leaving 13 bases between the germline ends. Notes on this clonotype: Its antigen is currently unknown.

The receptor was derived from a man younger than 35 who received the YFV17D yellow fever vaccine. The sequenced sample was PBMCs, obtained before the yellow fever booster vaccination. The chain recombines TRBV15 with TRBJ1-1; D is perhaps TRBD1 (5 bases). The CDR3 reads CATSRVRGERNTEAFF. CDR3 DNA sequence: TGTGCCACCAGCAGAGTTCGGGGGGAGAGGAACACTGAAGCTTTCTTT.